Described below is a single T cell receptor (beta chain) sequence and its context. The antigen remains undetermined. This sample is part of a study of siplizumab effects on memory and regulatory T cells. Findings of the study overall: The study found naive T cells seemingly more diverse than memory cells and seemingly major alloresponse contributors. Confirmation that proliferating Tregs from siplizumab cultures had suppressive function was not obtained.

V dropped 4 bases and J dropped 14 bases, with 20 bases sitting between them. Germline CDR1 reads MNHNY; CDR2 reads SVGAGI (reference sequence). There are 13 residues in the CDR3. Assays captured 95,000 to 100,000 TCR templates per sample. Assay used: immunoSEQ multiplex PCR; TCRdb lists only in-frame clones, some missing. The table lists about 72,000 clones, 75% to 95% of them singletons. This chain connects TRBV6-6 to TRBJ1-2; the D gene is possibly TRBD1 (6 bases). This clonotype originated in a human donor in good health. Sequenced: CD8+ T cells sorted from blood. Here the CDR3 reads CASSSETGGPDTF. As DNA, the CDR3 is TGTGCCAGCAGTTCGGAGACAGGAGGGCCCGATACCTTC.